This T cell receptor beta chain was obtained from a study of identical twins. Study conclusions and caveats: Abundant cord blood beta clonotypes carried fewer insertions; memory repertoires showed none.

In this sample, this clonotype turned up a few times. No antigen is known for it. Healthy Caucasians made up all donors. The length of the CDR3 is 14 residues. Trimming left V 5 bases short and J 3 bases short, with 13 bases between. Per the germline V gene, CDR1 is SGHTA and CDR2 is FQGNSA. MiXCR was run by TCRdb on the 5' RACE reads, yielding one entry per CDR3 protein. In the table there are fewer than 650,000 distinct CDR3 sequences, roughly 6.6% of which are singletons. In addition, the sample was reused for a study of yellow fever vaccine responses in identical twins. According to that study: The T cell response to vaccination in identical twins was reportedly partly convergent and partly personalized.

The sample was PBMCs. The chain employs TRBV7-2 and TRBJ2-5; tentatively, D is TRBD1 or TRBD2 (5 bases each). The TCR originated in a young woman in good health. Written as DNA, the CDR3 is TGTGCCAGCAGCCCCGGGACGCCAGAAGAGACCCAGTACTTC. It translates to CASSPGTPEETQYF.